The 9 T cell receptor beta chains below all came from one sample that was sequenced in a study of blood T cell repertoires in COVID-19. Repertoires were generated with immunoSEQ multiplex PCR, while TCRdb's copy carries only in-frame clones and drops some. The repertoire consists of some 100,000 clones, with around 90% occurring once and the leading ten covering about 5%. The sequenced sample was peripheral blood. All receptors derive from a human donor in a cohort sampled during active COVID-19.

This clone was seen only a few times. V gene TRBV6-1 combines with J gene TRBJ2-6; 7 bases fit TRBD1. The CDR3 has 17 amino acids. CDR1 MNHNS and CDR2 SASEGT come from the germline V gene. V lost 1 base to trimming and J lost 4 bases; unmatched junction nucleotides: 7. This CDR3 is CASSEGARGHGANVLTF. Here the CDR3 DNA reads TGTGCCAGCAGTGAAGGGGCTAGGGGGCACGGGGCCAACGTCCTGACTTTC.

In this sample, this clone turned up a few times. The identical CDR3 is also encoded by other nucleotide sequences in the sample. The chain joins TRBV5-6 to TRBJ2-7; 7 positions agree with TRBD1. From germline, CDR1 is SGHDT and CDR2 YYEEEE. The CDR3 extends over 14 amino acids. Trimming removed 2 bases from V and 1 base from J; junction bases left unmatched: 3. CDR3 sequence (DNA): TGTGCCAGCAGCTTCGGGACAGTATCCTACGAGCAGTACTTC. Translation: CASSFGTVSYEQYF.

The genes are TRBV20-1 and TRBJ1-1, with 7 bases identical to TRBD1. This CDR3 contains 11 residues. Germline CDR1 DFQATT, CDR2 SNEGSKA (reference sequence). V was pared by 7 bases and J by 5 bases, with 4 bases of the junction left unmatched. CDR3 coding DNA: TGCAGTGGAAGACAGGGTACTGAAGCTTTCTTT. The encoded protein is CSGRQGTEAFF.

The J gene is TRBJ2-1, the V gene TRBV5-1; weak D call: TRBD2 (6 bases). V lost 4 bases and J lost 5, with 10 bases in between. Germline V gene data show CDR1 as SGHRS and CDR2 as YFSETQ. The CDR3 loop spans 13 amino acids. This CDR3 reads CASSPGTHNEQFF. CDR3 sequence (DNA): TGCGCCAGCAGCCCCGGGACTCACAATGAGCAGTTCTTC.

The chain uses TRBV28 and TRBJ1-5; 8 bases align to TRBD1. Germline-derived CDR1 and CDR2 are MDHEN and SYDVKM. The CDR3 extends over 17 amino acids. J lost 2 bases, V lost 3 bases, and 9 bases had no gene match. The CDR3 sequence: CASSFGAGGQGNQPQHF. CDR3 nucleotides: TGTGCCAGCAGTTTTGGGGCAGGGGGACAGGGCAATCAGCCCCAGCATTTT.

The V gene is TRBV11-2, the J gene TRBJ2-1; 7 nucleotides line up with TRBD2. Germline V gene data show CDR1 as SGHAT and CDR2 as FQNNGV. The CDR3 consists of 19 residues. V was pared by 5 bases and J by 0 bases, with 16 bases of the junction left unmatched. As DNA, the CDR3 is TGTGCCAGCAGCCCCCGATTCGAAGCGGGACCTTTCTCCTACAATGAGCAGTTCTTC. Its protein product is CASSPRFEAGPFSYNEQFF. Full variable domain (missing parts from reference TRBV11-2 and TRBJ2-1): EAGVAQSPRYKIIEKRQSVAFWCNPISGHATLYWYQQILGQGPKLLIQFQNNGVVDDSQLPKDRFSAERLKGVDSTLKIQPAKLEDSAVYLCASSPRFEAGPFSYNEQFFGPGTRLTVL.

The CDR3 sequence: CASSQALGDTYEQYF. For the CDR3, the DNA is TGCGCCAGCAGCCAAGCTTTGGGGGACACCTACGAGCAGTACTTC. The rearrangement links TRBV4-3 to TRBJ2-7, with D possibly matching TRBD1 (6 bases). Germline values: CDR1 LGHNA, CDR2 YSLEER. The CDR3 loop spans 15 amino acids. V was trimmed by 1 base and J by 2 bases, leaving 12 bases between them.

The genes are TRBV12-3 or TRBV12-4 and TRBJ2-7; tentative D call: TRBD2 (6 bases). Between the trimmed V and J ends, which lost 6 bases and 5 bases, there was a span of 14 bases. This CDR3 has 13 residues. The CDR3 loop reads CASSPGGSDEQYF. The CDR3 DNA is TGTGCCAGCAGCCCCGGAGGGAGCGACGAGCAGTACTTC.

The CDR3: CASKTPADTQYF. The DNA of the CDR3 is TGTGCCAGCAAAACGCCAGCAGATACGCAGTATTTT. The gene calls are TRBV28 and TRBJ2-3; D remains ambiguous. Germline CDR1 and CDR2: MDHEN and SYDVKM. V dropped 7 bases and J dropped 4 bases, with 9 bases sitting between them. The CDR3 sequence is 12 residues long. The complete variable domain, with remaining parts taken from reference TRBV28 and TRBJ2-3, reads DVKVTQSSRYLVKRTGEKVFLECVQDMDHENMFWYRQDPGLGLRLIYFSYDVKMKEKGDIPEGYSVSREKKERFSLILESASTNQTSMYLCASKTPADTQYFGPGTRLTVL.